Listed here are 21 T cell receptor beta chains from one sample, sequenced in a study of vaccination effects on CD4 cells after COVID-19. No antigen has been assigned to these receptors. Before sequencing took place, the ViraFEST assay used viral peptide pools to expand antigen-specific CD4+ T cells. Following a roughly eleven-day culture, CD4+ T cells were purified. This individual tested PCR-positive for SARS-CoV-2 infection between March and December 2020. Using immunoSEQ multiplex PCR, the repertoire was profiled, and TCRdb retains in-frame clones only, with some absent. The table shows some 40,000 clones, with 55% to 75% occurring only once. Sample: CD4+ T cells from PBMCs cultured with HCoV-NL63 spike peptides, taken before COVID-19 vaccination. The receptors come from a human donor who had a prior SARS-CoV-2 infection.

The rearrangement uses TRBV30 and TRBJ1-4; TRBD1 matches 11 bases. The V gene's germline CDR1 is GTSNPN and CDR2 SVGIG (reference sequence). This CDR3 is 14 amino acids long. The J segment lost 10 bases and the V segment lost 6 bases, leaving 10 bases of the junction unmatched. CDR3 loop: CACALGQGGRKLFF. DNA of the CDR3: TGTGCCTGCGCGCTGGGACAGGGGGGGAGAAAACTGTTTTTT.

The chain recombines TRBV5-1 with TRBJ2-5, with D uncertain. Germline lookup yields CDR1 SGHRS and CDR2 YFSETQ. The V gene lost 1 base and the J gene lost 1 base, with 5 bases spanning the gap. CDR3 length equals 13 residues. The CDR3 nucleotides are TGCGCCAGCAGCTTGATGACCCAAGAGACCCAGTACTTC. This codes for CASSLMTQETQYF.

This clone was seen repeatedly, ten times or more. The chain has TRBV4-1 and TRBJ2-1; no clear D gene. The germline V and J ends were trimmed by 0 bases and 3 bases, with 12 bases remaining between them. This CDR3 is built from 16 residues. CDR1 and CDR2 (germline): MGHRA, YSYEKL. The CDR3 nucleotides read TGCGCCAGCAGCCAAGAGGTCCGGTTGGACTACAATGAGCAGTTCTTC. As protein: CASSQEVRLDYNEQFF.

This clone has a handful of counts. CDR3 in DNA: TGTGCCAGCAGGCCAGGTGGCTCCTACGAGCAGTACTTC. Amino acids: CASRPGGSYEQYF. The chain links TRBV6-5 to TRBJ2-7; D uncertain. Trimming cost V 6 bases and J 0 bases, with 9 bases left between them. The CDR3 contains 13 residues. Germline values: CDR1 MNHEY, CDR2 SVGAGI.

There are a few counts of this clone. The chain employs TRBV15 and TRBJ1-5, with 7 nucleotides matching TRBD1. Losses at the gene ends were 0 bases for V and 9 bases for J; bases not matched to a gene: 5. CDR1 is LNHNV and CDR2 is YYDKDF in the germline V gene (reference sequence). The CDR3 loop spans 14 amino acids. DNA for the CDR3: TGTGCCACCAGCAGAGATGCAGGGGGGCGGCCCCAGCATTTT. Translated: CATSRDAGGRPQHF. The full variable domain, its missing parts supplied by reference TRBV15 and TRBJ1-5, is DAMVIQNPRYQVTQFGKPVTLSCSQTLNHNVMYWYQQKSSQAPKLLFHYYDKDFNNEADTPDNFQSRRPNTSFCFLDIRSPGLGDTAMYLCATSRDAGGRPQHFGDGTRLSIL.

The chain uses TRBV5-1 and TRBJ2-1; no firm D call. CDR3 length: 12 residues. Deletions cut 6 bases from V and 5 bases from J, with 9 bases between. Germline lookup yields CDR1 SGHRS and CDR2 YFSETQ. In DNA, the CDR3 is TGCGCCAGCACCCTACTGAACAATGAGCAGTTCTTC. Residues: CASTLLNNEQFF.

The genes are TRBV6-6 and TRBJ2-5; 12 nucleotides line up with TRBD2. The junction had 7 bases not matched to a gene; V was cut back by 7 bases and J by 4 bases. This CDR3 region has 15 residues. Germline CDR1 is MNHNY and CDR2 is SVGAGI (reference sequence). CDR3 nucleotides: TGTGCCAGCAAGAGGCCACTAGCGGGGGGAGAGACCCAGTACTTC. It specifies CASKRPLAGGETQYF.

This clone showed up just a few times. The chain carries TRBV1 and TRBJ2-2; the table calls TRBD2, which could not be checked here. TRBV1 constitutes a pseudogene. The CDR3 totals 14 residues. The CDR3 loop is CTSSQLAATGELFF. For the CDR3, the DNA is TGCACCAGCAGCCAACTAGCGGCCACCGGGGAGCTGTTTTTT.

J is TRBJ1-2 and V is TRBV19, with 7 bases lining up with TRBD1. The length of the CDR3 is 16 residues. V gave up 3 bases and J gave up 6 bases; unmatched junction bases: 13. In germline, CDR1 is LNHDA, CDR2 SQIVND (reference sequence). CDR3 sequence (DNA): TGTGCCAGTAGTATTGTAAATCCCCCGACAGGGCATGGCTACACCTTC. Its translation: CASSIVNPPTGHGYTF.

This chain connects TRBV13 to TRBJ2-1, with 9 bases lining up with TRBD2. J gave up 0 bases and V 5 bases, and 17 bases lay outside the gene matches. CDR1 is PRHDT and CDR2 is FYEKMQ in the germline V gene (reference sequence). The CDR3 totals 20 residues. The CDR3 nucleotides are TGTGCCAGCAGCCTCGGCTGGACTAGCGAGAGACTGAGCTCCTACAATGAGCAGTTCTTC. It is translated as CASSLGWTSERLSSYNEQFF.

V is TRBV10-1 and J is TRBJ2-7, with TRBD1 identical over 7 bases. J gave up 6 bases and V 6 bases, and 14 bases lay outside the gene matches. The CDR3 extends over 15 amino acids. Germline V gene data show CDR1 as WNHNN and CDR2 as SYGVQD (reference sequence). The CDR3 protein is CASRHFTERGREQYF. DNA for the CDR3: TGCGCCAGCAGACACTTTACAGAGAGGGGGCGCGAGCAGTACTTC.

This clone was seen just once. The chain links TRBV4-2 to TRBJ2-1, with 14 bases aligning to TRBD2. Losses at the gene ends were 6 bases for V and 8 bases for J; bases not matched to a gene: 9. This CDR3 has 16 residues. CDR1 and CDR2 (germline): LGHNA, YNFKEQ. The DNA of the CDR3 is TGTGCCAGCAGAAGTCTGTCGGGACTAGCGGGGGATGAGCAGTTCTTC. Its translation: CASRSLSGLAGDEQFF.

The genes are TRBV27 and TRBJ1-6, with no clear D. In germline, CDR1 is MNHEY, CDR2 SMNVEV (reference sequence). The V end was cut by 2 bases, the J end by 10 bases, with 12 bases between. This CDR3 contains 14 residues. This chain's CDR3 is CASSLGGAVSPLHF. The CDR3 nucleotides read TGTGCCAGCAGTTTAGGTGGCGCGGTCTCACCCCTCCACTTT.

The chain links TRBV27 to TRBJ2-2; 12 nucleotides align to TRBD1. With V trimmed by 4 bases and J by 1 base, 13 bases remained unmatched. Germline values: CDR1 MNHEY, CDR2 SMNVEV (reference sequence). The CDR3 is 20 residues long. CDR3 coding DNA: TGTGCCAGCAGTTACACCGGGACAGGGGGCGAATGGTGGAACACCGGGGAGCTGTTTTTT. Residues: CASSYTGTGGEWWNTGELFF.

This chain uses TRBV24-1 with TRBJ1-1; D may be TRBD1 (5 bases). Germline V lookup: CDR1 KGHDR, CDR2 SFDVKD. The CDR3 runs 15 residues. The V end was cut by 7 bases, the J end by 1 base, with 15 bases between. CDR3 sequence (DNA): TGTGCCACCAGAGCGGGACTGTGGGGGAACACTGAAGCTTTCTTT. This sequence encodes CATRAGLWGNTEAFF.

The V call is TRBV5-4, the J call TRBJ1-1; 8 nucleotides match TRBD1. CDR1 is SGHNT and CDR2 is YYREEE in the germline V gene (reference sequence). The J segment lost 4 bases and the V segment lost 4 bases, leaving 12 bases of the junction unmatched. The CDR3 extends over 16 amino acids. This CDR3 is CASSNGQGKSITEAFF. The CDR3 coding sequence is TGTGCCAGCAGCAACGGACAGGGAAAGTCGATCACTGAAGCTTTCTTT.

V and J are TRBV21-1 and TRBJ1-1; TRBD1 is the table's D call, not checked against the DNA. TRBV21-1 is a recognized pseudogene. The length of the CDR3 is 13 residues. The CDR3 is CASSRGTAAEAFF. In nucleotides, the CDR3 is TGTGCCAGCAGCAGAGGGACAGCCGCTGAAGCTTTCTTT.

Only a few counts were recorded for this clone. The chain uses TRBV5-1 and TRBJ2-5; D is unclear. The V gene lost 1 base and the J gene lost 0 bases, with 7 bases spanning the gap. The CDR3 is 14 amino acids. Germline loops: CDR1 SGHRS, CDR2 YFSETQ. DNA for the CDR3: TGCGCCAGCAGCTTGCTGACATACCAAGAGACCCAGTACTTC. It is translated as CASSLLTYQETQYF.

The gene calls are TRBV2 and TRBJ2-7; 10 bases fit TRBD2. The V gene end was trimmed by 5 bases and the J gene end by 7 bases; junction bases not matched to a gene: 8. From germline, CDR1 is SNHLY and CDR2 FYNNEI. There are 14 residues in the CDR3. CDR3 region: CASSIAGGLLEQYF. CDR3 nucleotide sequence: TGTGCCAGCAGTATAGCGGGGGGCCTCTTGGAGCAGTACTTC.

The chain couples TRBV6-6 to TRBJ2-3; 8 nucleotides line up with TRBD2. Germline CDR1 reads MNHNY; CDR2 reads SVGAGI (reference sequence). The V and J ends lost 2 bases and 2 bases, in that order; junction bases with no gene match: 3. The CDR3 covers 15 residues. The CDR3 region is CASSYTGGPTDTQYF. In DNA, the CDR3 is TGTGCCAGCAGTTACACGGGAGGGCCCACAGATACGCAGTATTTT.

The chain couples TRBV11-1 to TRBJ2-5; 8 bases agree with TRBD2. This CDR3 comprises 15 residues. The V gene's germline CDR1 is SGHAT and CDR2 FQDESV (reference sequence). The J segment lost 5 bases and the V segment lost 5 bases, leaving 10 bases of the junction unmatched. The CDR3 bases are TGTGCCAGCAGCCCATGGACTAGCCGTACGGAGACCCAGTACTTC. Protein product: CASSPWTSRTETQYF.